This passage covers 18 T cell receptor beta chains from one sample sequenced in a study of response to subunit inactivated influenza vaccine. Via MiXCR, TCRdb re-called the RT-PCR reads, giving one row per CDR3 protein. The table has just over 300,000 distinct CDR3 sequences, just over 20% seen once; the top ten hold approximately 10%. Source: PBMCs from blood, taken 21 months after vaccination. The receptors here all came from a man aged 50 to 69 who received an inactivated influenza vaccine.

The CDR3 nucleotides are TGTGCCAGCAGTCCTTCGACTAGCGGGATCACCGGGGAGCTGTTTTTT. Translated, it gives CASSPSTSGITGELFF. This chain links TRBV28 with TRBJ2-2; 11 bases line up with TRBD2. This CDR3 contains 16 residues. V lost 5 bases to trimming and J lost 4 bases; unmatched junction nucleotides: 6. Germline-derived CDR1 and CDR2 are MDHEN and SYDVKM.

This clonotype was observed a handful of times. This chain connects TRBV7-6 to TRBJ1-4; D is perhaps TRBD1 (5 bases). The CDR3 loop spans 13 amino acids. CDR1 and CDR2 (germline): SGHVS, FNYEAQ. The ends were cut back, 5 bases at V and 3 bases at J, with 7 bases in the middle. The CDR3 DNA reads TGTGCCAGCAGCCCGGGACCTAATGAAAAACTGTTTTTT. It is translated as CASSPGPNEKLFF.

The V gene is TRBV6-2 or TRBV6-3, the J gene TRBJ1-2, with 8 positions matching TRBD1. CDR1 and CDR2 from the germline V gene are MNHEY and SVGEGT. V gave up 0 bases and J gave up 8 bases; unmatched junction bases: 5. The CDR3 totals 14 residues. CDR3 sequence: CASSYSIQGAGYTF. The DNA of the CDR3 is TGTGCCAGCAGTTACTCGATCCAGGGGGCAGGCTACACCTTC.

At least ten counts were recorded for this clonotype. V is TRBV28 and J is TRBJ1-1; D uncertain. CDR1 MDHEN and CDR2 SYDVKM come from the germline V gene. Trimming left V 4 bases short and J 4 bases short, with 13 bases between. The CDR3 loop spans 14 amino acids. CDR3 in amino acids: CASSYRTGGTEAFF. CDR3 nucleotide sequence: TGTGCCAGCAGTTACCGGACGGGTGGCACTGAAGCTTTCTTT.

This rearrangement joins TRBV6-1 to TRBJ2-2; 12 bases line up with TRBD2. From germline, CDR1 is MNHNS and CDR2 SASEGT. The V and J ends lost 8 bases and 5 bases, in that order; junction bases with no gene match: 3. The length of the CDR3 is 14 residues. Here the CDR3 reads CASSGTSGTGELFF. The CDR3 DNA reads as TGTGCCAGCTCGGGGACTAGCGGGACCGGGGAGCTGTTTTTT.

This clonotype was counted ten times or more. V usage is TRBV3-1 and J usage is TRBJ1-2; no firm D call. Germline V gives CDR1 LGHDT, CDR2 YNNKEL (reference sequence). With 0 bases removed from V and 4 bases from J, the gap between germline ends came to 9 bases. The CDR3 is 14 amino acids. The CDR3 coding sequence is TGTGCCAGCAGCCAAGAGGGCAGAAGCTATGGCTACACCTTC. Protein product: CASSQEGRSYGYTF. Based on the CDR3 plus reference TRBV3-1 and TRBJ1-2, the full variable domain is DTAVSQTPKYLVTQMGNDKSIKCEQNLGHDTMYWYKQDSKKFLKIMFSYNNKELIINETVPNRFSPKSPDKAHLNLHINSLELGDSAVYFCASSQEGRSYGYTFGSGTRLTVV.

As for this clonotype: The junction shows a germline mismatch at one end, possibly a read error. The chain links TRBV7-8 to TRBJ2-7, with D possibly matching TRBD2 (6 bases). CDR3 length: 12 amino acids. CDR1 and CDR2 (germline): SGHVS, FQNEAQ. CDR3 nucleotide sequence: TGTGCCAGCAGTTTCTTCCAAAGCGGGCCGCTTTTT. As protein: CASSFFQSGPLF.

The table lists this clonotype with a few counts. The CDR3 nucleotides read TGTGCCAGCAGCTTCCTCGGAAGGACAGGGCCCCCGAACACTGAAGCTTTCTTT. Translated: CASSFLGRTGPPNTEAFF. The chain carries TRBV7-8 and TRBJ1-1; 8 nucleotides line up with TRBD1. The V gene end was trimmed by 3 bases and the J gene end by 1 base; junction bases not matched to a gene: 13. The CDR3 runs to 18 residues. Germline CDR1 SGHVS, CDR2 FQNEAQ.

This clonotype was picked up many times. This chain links TRBV3-1 with TRBJ1-1; TRBD1 matches 10 bases. V lost 0 bases and J lost 11; bases outside the gene matches: 3. CDR3 length: 13 amino acids. The germline V gene encodes CDR1 LGHDT and CDR2 YNNKEL (reference sequence). In nucleotides, the CDR3 is TGTGCCAGCAGCCAAGAGATGGGACAGGGGGCTTTCTTT. It specifies CASSQEMGQGAFF.

This clonotype was counted many times. The rearrangement uses TRBV5-1 and TRBJ1-1; 9 bases align to TRBD1. Trimming took 6 bases from V and 0 from J; bases not matched to a gene: 3. The V gene's germline CDR1 is SGHRS and CDR2 YFSETQ. The CDR3 runs 14 residues. CDR3 amino acids: CASNRDRVNTEAFF. The CDR3 coding sequence is TGCGCCAGCAACCGGGACAGGGTGAACACTGAAGCTTTCTTT.

This clonotype has at least ten counts. The chain carries TRBV20-1 and TRBJ1-2; 7 bases are a match to TRBD1. Germline loops: CDR1 DFQATT, CDR2 SNEGSKA (reference sequence). Unmatched junction bases numbered 1, after V lost 2 bases and J lost 1 base. The CDR3 runs 13 residues. The CDR3 DNA follows: TGCAGTGCTAGACACAGGGGTAACTATGGCTACACCTTC. Its protein is CSARHRGNYGYTF.

V gene TRBV4-3 combines with J gene TRBJ2-7; a weak D match, TRBD1 (6 bases). In germline, CDR1 is LGHNA, CDR2 YSLEER. Trimming stripped 0 bases from V and 5 bases from J, with 14 bases between. The CDR3 has 15 residues. The CDR3 protein is CASSQDLARGDEQYF. In DNA form, the CDR3 reads TGCGCCAGCAGCCAAGATCTTGCCAGGGGCGACGAGCAGTACTTC.

This clonotype has just a few counts. The gene calls are TRBV20-1 and TRBJ1-5, with 8 bases aligning to TRBD1. This CDR3 spans 13 amino acids. The V segment lost 5 bases and the J segment 2 bases; nucleotides outside the gene matches: 2. Germline V gene data show CDR1 as DFQATT and CDR2 as SNEGSKA (reference sequence). In nucleotides, the CDR3 is TGCAGTGCTCCGGGACAGGGCAATCAGCCCCAGCATTTT. This encodes CSAPGQGNQPQHF.

The chain couples TRBV6-6 to TRBJ1-1; D is unresolved. CDR1 and CDR2 from the germline V gene are MNHNY and SVGAGI (reference sequence). The length of the CDR3 is 13 residues. V was cut by 0 bases and J by 9 bases, with 11 bases left in between. This chain's CDR3 is CASSYSPWEKAFF. CDR3 DNA sequence: TGTGCCAGCAGTTACTCTCCGTGGGAGAAAGCTTTCTTT.

This clonotype was seen a handful of times. The chain links TRBV18 to TRBJ1-4; D is possibly TRBD1 (6 bases). Gene TRBJ2-2 matches the end of the DNA better, so the J call may be wrong. The germline V gene encodes CDR1 KGHSH and CDR2 LQKENI. This CDR3 spans 12 amino acids. CDR3 residues: CASSPRDRELFF. CDR3 nucleotide sequence: TGTGCCAGCTCACCAAGGGACAGGGAGCTGTTTTTT.

This clonotype was counted ten times or more. This sequence joins TRBV18 and TRBJ1-5, with D unclear. In germline, CDR1 is KGHSH, CDR2 LQKENI. CDR3 size: 15 residues. Trimming stripped 3 bases from V and 0 bases from J, with 9 bases between. The CDR3: CASSPLEGSNQPQHF. CDR3 in DNA: TGTGCCAGCTCACCTCTGGAGGGTAGCAATCAGCCCCAGCATTTT.

The rearrangement links TRBV6-1 to TRBJ1-3; TRBD1 might be the D (5 bases). V was cut by 6 bases and J by 4 bases, with 13 bases left in between. CDR3 length equals 14 residues. Germline V CDR1 and CDR2: MNHNS, SASEGT. The CDR3 spells CASSPGQVGNTIYF. DNA for the CDR3: TGTGCCAGCAGCCCCGGACAAGTCGGAAACACCATATATTTT.

This clonotype was seen only a few times. The rearrangement uses TRBV5-1 and TRBJ1-1; TRBD1 might be the D (6 bases). Trimming pared 2 bases from V and 0 bases from J, leaving 17 bases between. The CDR3 loop spans 17 amino acids. Germline loops: CDR1 SGHRS, CDR2 YFSETQ. CDR3 residues: CASSLSQGNSLNTEAFF. CDR3 DNA sequence: TGCGCCAGCAGCTTATCACAGGGAAATAGCCTGAACACTGAAGCTTTCTTT.